The table lists the clone carrying this T cell receptor beta chain with a few counts. This sample is part of a study of T cells in Graves' hyperthyroidism and ophthalmopathy. Germline-derived CDR1 and CDR2 are LGHNT and FRNRAP. The J segment lost 2 bases and the V segment lost 9 bases, leaving 13 bases of the junction unmatched. CDR3 length equals 16 residues. The CDR3 regions of TCR beta were amplified from RNA transcripts. When the TCR CDR3 underwent first-round RT-PCR, the HTBI primer set was used. TCRdb redid the calling of the multiplex PCR reads with MiXCR, one entry per CDR3 protein. The sample comprises approximately 370,000 distinct CDR3 sequences, about 18% of which are singletons, and about a third rests with the top ten.

The sample was blood. The receptor's source is a woman in her twenties or thirties with Graves' hyperthyroidism that later progressed to Graves' ophthalmopathy. This rearrangement joins TRBV12-5 to TRBJ2-3, with 8 bases fitting TRBD1. CDR3 sequence: CASSQGETTLTDTQYF. The CDR3, as DNA: TGTGCTAGCTCACAGGGGGAAACAACTCTCACAGATACGCAGTATTTT.